Below, 9 T cell receptor beta chains from the same sample are listed, as sequenced in a study of technical replicates of blood from a few donors. Some clones are missing from TCRdb's copy, which holds only in-frame ones; the method was immunoSEQ multiplex PCR. The table records some 70,000 clones, about 97% of them present only once. The sample taken for sequencing was T cells isolated from PBMCs. The receptors originated from a human donor in good health.

This sequence joins TRBV7-6 and TRBJ1-2, with D perhaps TRBD1 (5 bases). CDR3 length equals 16 residues. CDR1 and CDR2 (germline): SGHVS, FNYEAQ. V lost 0 bases and J lost 2, with 13 bases in between. CDR3 region: CASSLAPAGRNYGYTF. The CDR3 DNA sequence: TGTGCCAGCAGCTTAGCACCGGCAGGGAGGAACTATGGCTACACCTTC.

The chain links TRBV4-2 to TRBJ2-7; no reliable D call. Germline CDR1 is LGHNA and CDR2 is YNFKEQ. The CDR3 sequence is 12 residues long. The ends were cut back, 2 bases at V and 3 bases at J, with 5 bases in the middle. DNA of the CDR3: TGTGCCAGCAGCCAACACAACTACGAGCAGTACTTC. This encodes CASSQHNYEQYF.

The V and J genes are TRBV19 and TRBJ2-7, with a tentative D call TRBD2 (5 bases). Trimming took off 5 bases at V and 0 bases at J, with 8 bases between the two ends. The length of the CDR3 is 13 residues. The germline V gene encodes CDR1 LNHDA and CDR2 SQIVND (reference sequence). The CDR3 DNA reads as TGTGCCAGTAGTCCCGGGGACTCCTACGAGCAGTACTTC. It translates to CASSPGDSYEQYF. Combining the CDR3 with reference TRBV19 and TRBJ2-7 gives the whole variable domain DGGITQSPKYLFRKEGQNVTLSCEQNLNHDAMYWYRQDPGQGLRLIYYSQIVNDFQKGDIAEGYSVSREKKESFPLTVTSAQKNPTAFYLCASSPGDSYEQYFGPGTRLTVT.

This chain joins TRBV5-5 and TRBJ2-7, with 7 bases lining up with TRBD2. From germline, CDR1 is SGHKS and CDR2 YYEKEE (reference sequence). The CDR3 is made up of 16 amino acids. J gave up 2 bases and V 0 bases, and 8 bases lay outside the gene matches. CDR3 region: CASSLDPGGITYEQYF. The CDR3 coding sequence is TGTGCCAGCAGCTTGGACCCGGGGGGAATCACCTACGAGCAGTACTTC.

The CDR3 nucleotides are TGTGCCAGCAGCTTGGATAGATCTAGCACAGATACGCAGTATTTT. Amino acids: CASSLDRSSTDTQYF. The chain couples TRBV5-4 to TRBJ2-3; D not resolved. The V end lost 0 bases, the J end lost 0 bases, and 8 bases lay between the germline ends. This CDR3 contains 15 residues. CDR1 is SGHNT and CDR2 is YYREEE in the germline V gene (reference sequence).

CDR3 loop: CASSATYSGNTIYF. In DNA form, the CDR3 reads TGTGCCAGCAGCGCCACCTACTCTGGAAACACCATATATTTT. The chain uses TRBV7-3 and TRBJ1-3, with D unresolved. Trimming cost V 5 bases and J 0 bases, with 8 bases left between them. CDR3 length: 14 amino acids. Looked up from germline, CDR1 is SGHTA and CDR2 is FQGTGA.

The gene calls are TRBV13 and TRBJ2-7; TRBD1 agrees at 10 bases. There are 14 residues in the CDR3. The junction had 8 bases not matched to a gene; V was cut back by 6 bases and J by 6 bases. Germline-derived CDR1 and CDR2 are PRHDT and FYEKMQ (reference sequence). CDR3 region: CASSPGTGAFEQYF. The CDR3, as DNA: TGTGCCAGCAGTCCCGGGACAGGGGCCTTCGAGCAGTACTTC.

The V gene is TRBV4-2, the J gene TRBJ1-3; a possible D gene is TRBD1 (5 bases). From germline, CDR1 is LGHNA and CDR2 YNFKEQ. The CDR3 spans 16 residues. Trimming pared 1 base from V and 0 bases from J, leaving 10 bases between. The CDR3 loop is CASSQVGGTSGNTIYF. CDR3 coding DNA: TGTGCCAGCAGCCAAGTGGGAGGGACCTCTGGAAACACCATATATTTT.

J is TRBJ2-2 and V is TRBV30; 11 positions agree with TRBD2. The length of the CDR3 is 17 residues. Losses at the gene ends were 0 bases for V and 2 bases for J; bases not matched to a gene: 5. Germline values: CDR1 GTSNPN, CDR2 SVGIG (reference sequence). In nucleotides, the CDR3 is TGTGCCTGGAGTGTAGGGCTAGCGGGAGGCAACACCGGGGAGCTGTTTTTT. It specifies CAWSVGLAGGNTGELFF.